These T cell receptor beta chains were read from a single sample in a study of identical twins. In TCRdb, the 5' RACE reads were re-called with MiXCR into one record per CDR3 protein. The sample lists more than 600,000 distinct CDR3 sequences, 15% to 20% occurring once. The same data also contributed to another study, on T cells expressing NK-cell markers.

Sequencing input: PBMCs. These receptors came from a woman in her late teens or twenties in good health. Both conserved end residues are part of each CDR3. Fields, in order: clone size, V gene, D gene, J gene, CDR3 DNA, CDR3 protein. A D gene is named only where the DNA matches it firmly. Only some rows state a clone size, as once, few, many or a class for expanded clones.

once	TRBV21-1	-	TRBJ1-1	TGTGCCAGCAGCACCCCCGGGCTTCAGGCCTTGAACACTGAAGCTTTCTTT	CASSTPGLQALNTEAFF
few	TRBV9	-	TRBJ1-1	TGTGCCAGCAGCGTAGGACTGGTCACTGAAGCTTTCTTT	CASSVGLVTEAFF
-	TRBV20-1	TRBD1	TRBJ2-1	TGCAGTGCGTTTCGGACAGGGGGCAATGGGCAGTTCTTC	CSAFRTGGNGQFF
-	TRBV10-3	-	TRBJ1-1	TGTGCCATCAGTGCTAGCCTATGGGGTACTGAAGCTTTCTTT	CAISASLWGTEAFF
few	TRBV12-3/TRBV12-4	-	TRBJ1-3	TGTGCCAGCAGGACCGGGTTCTCTGGAAACACCATATATTTT	CASRTGFSGNTIYF
-	TRBV7-9	-	TRBJ2-1	TGTGCCAGCAGCTTAGGGGGGCGTGGGGTGGAGGATGAGCAGTTCTTC	CASSLGGRGVEDEQFF
-	TRBV11-1	-	TRBJ2-6	TGTGCCAGCAGCTTCCAGGGGAGCTCTGGGGCCAACGTCCTGACTTTC	CASSFQGSSGANVLTF
many	TRBV20-1	-	TRBJ1-4	TGCAGTGCTAGGCCGGTTAGCGGGTCTAATGAAAAACTGTTTTTT	CSARPVSGSNEKLFF
-	TRBV29-1	TRBD1	TRBJ1-1	TGCAGCGCCAAAGACAGGGTGATGAACACTGAAGCTTTCTTT	CSAKDRVMNTEAFF
-	TRBV12-5	-	TRBJ2-7	TGTGCTAGTGGTTTCAGGACCGGTCAAGCCTACGAGCAGTACTTC	CASGFRTGQAYEQYF
many	TRBV11-2	-	TRBJ2-3	TGTGCCAGCGAAACCGCAGGGGCCTCCTCAACAGATACGCAGTATTTT	CASETAGASSTDTQYF
-	TRBV3-1	-	TRBJ1-1	TGTGCCAGCAGCGGGTGGGGAGGGATGAACACTGAAGCTTTCTTT	CASSGWGGMNTEAFF
-	TRBV2	-	TRBJ2-3	TGTGCCAGCAGTTGGGGGCAAGAGGGCACAGATACGCAGTATTTT	CASSWGQEGTDTQYF
few	TRBV29-1	TRBD1	TRBJ2-7	TGCAGCGCGGAGACAGGGGGCCGGAGCGAGCAGTACTTC	CSAETGGRSEQYF
-	TRBV20-1	-	TRBJ2-7	TGCAGTGCTAATCCGACAGTCACCCACGAGCAGTACTTC	CSANPTVTHEQYF
-	TRBV29-1	TRBD1	TRBJ2-1	TGCAGCGTTGTTTTCAGGGGGTATGATGAGCAGTTCTTC	CSVVFRGYDEQFF
-	TRBV6-5	-	TRBJ2-6	TGTGCCAGCAGTTACCACACCTCTGGGGCCAACGTCCTGACTTTC	CASSYHTSGANVLTF
-	TRBV18	-	TRBJ2-5	TGTGCCAGCTCCTCACCCGGGACGGGGACCCAGTACTTC	CASSSPGTGTQYF
many	TRBV5-5	-	TRBJ1-5	TGTGCCAGCAGTTTAGCCGATAGCAATCAGCCCCAGCATTTT	CASSLADSNQPQHF
-	TRBV7-6	-	TRBJ2-7	TGTGCCAGCAGCTTAGAGGTAGATGACGAGCAGTACTTC	CASSLEVDDEQYF
few	TRBV7-2	TRBD2	TRBJ2-1	TGTGCCAGCAGCTTAGCGGGAGGGCCTTATTCTGAGCAGTTCTTC	CASSLAGGPYSEQFF
few	TRBV5-5	-	TRBJ2-3	TGTGCCAGCAGCTTGGGTCAGTCCGCCACAGATACGCAGTATTTT	CASSLGQSATDTQYF
-	TRBV12-3/TRBV12-4	-	TRBJ2-7	TGTGCCAGCAGTTTCGCCCCGCAGGGCGAGCAGTACTTC	CASSFAPQGEQYF
many	TRBV12-3/TRBV12-4	-	TRBJ2-7	TGTGCCAGCAGCCTCAATCCCGGACTCGAGCAGTACTTC	CASSLNPGLEQYF
few	TRBV7-6	-	TRBJ2-2	TGTGCCAGCAGCGTAGGTTGGGGGGAGCGTACCGGGGAGCTGTTTTTT	CASSVGWGERTGELFF
-	TRBV6-2/TRBV6-3	-	TRBJ2-3	TGTGCCAGCACAGGCATTCTCGCAGATACGCAGTATTTT	CASTGILADTQYF
-	TRBV12-3/TRBV12-4	-	TRBJ2-7	TGTGCCAGCAGTTTTGCCATAAGCTCCTACGAGCAGTACTTC	CASSFAISSYEQYF
-	TRBV7-9	-	TRBJ2-3	TGTGCCAGCAGCTTGGTTGCGGGAAAAGATACGCAGTATTTT	CASSLVAGKDTQYF
few	TRBV9	-	TRBJ1-5	TGTGCCAGCAGCGGCGAGTTCCGGCAGCCCCAGCATTTT	CASSGEFRQPQHF
many	TRBV7-2	-	TRBJ1-2	TGTGCCAGCAGCCTGGGCCCAGGGTCTAACTATGGCTACACCTTC	CASSLGPGSNYGYTF
few	TRBV19	-	TRBJ2-5	TGTGCCAGTAGTATTTCGGCGGGCCTCCTGTACCAAGAGACCCAGTACTTC	CASSISAGLLYQETQYF
few	TRBV7-9	TRBD1	TRBJ2-1	TGTGCCAGCAGCTTCGGGACAGGGGGCAAGGATGAGCAGTTCTTC	CASSFGTGGKDEQFF
few	TRBV6-1	TRBD2	TRBJ2-5	TGTGCCAGCACCTCACGGGGGGGCTCGGGAGAGACCCAGTACTTC	CASTSRGGSGETQYF
few	TRBV4-1	-	TRBJ2-2	TGCGCCACCTCAGGAACAGGGCGTAACACCGGGGAGCTGTTTTTT	CATSGTGRNTGELFF
many	TRBV20-1	TRBD2	TRBJ2-7	TGCAGTGCTAGAGACGTTCTAGCGGGACAATGGGAGCAGTACTTC	CSARDVLAGQWEQYF
many	TRBV6-5	-	TRBJ2-2	TGTGCCAGCATGAGGGGCGGGGAGCTGTTTTTT	CASMRGGELFF
few	TRBV24-1	-	TRBJ2-3	TGTGCCACCAGTGACTTTGGGCCTTCGGGTACGCAGTATTTT	CATSDFGPSGTQYF
-	TRBV18	-	TRBJ2-7	TGTGCCAGCTCACCGGGACCGAGAACCACAACCTACGAGCAGTACTTC	CASSPGPRTTTYEQYF
many	TRBV12-3/TRBV12-4	-	TRBJ1-2	TGTGCCAGCAGTTTTGAGCTTCTGAGCTATGGCTACACCTTC	CASSFELLSYGYTF
few	TRBV20-1	-	TRBJ2-1	TGCAGTGCCGATCCACTCCGGGACTCGCACTTCTTC	CSADPLRDSHFF
-	TRBV12-3/TRBV12-4	-	TRBJ1-2	TGTGCCAGCAGTCCCCAAAACGACCGGGGCTACACCTTC	CASSPQNDRGYTF
-	TRBV20-1	-	TRBJ2-4	TGCAGTGCTGAAGAGGGGGGAGGCAAAAACATTCAGTACTTC	CSAEEGGGKNIQYF
many	TRBV7-2	-	TRBJ1-4	TGTGCCAGCAGCTTAGTCTTTGTCGAAAAACTGTTTTTT	CASSLVFVEKLFF
-	TRBV5-1	-	TRBJ2-5	TGCGCCAGCAGGCCCGACGGAGTTTGGGAGACCCAGTACTTC	CASRPDGVWETQYF
many	TRBV7-8	TRBD2	TRBJ2-3	TGTGCCAGCAGCTTAGGTCGGGGGGGGCCTGGTACGCAGTATTTT	CASSLGRGGPGTQYF
few	TRBV5-1	-	TRBJ1-4	TGCGCCAGCAGAATCACCTCAGGGGAAAAACTGTTTTTT	CASRITSGEKLFF
-	TRBV5-1	-	TRBJ2-1	TGCGCCAGCAGCCTGGCCCGGACTAACTCCTACAATGAGCAGTTCTTC	CASSLARTNSYNEQFF
few	TRBV4-3	-	TRBJ2-3	TGCGCCAGCAGCCAAGACTCCACTACTGATACGCAGTATTTT	CASSQDSTTDTQYF
-	TRBV10-3	-	TRBJ2-3	TGTGCCATCAAAGCGAGTAGCACAGATACGCAGTATTTT	CAIKASSTDTQYF
few	TRBV7-9	-	TRBJ2-3	TGTGCCAGCAGCATCCTTCGGCGGGAAGATACGCAGTATTTT	CASSILRREDTQYF
-	TRBV7-6	-	TRBJ2-7	TGTGCCAGCAGCAGGGGCCCCGAACCCTCCTACGAGCAGTACTTC	CASSRGPEPSYEQYF
many	TRBV20-1	TRBD2	TRBJ2-7	TGCAGTGCTAGAGGCGGGAGGGCTCCCTACGAGCAGTACTTC	CSARGGRAPYEQYF
-	TRBV10-1	TRBD2	TRBJ2-7	TGCGCCAGCAGTGATCGGAGACTAGCGGGAAGTGGGCACGAGCAGTACTTC	CASSDRRLAGSGHEQYF